This paragraph covers one TCR beta chain sequence. These data originate in a study of blood T cell repertoires in COVID-19. Study summary: T cells, B-cell-depleted T cells, or PBMCs provided the cDNA or gDNA that served as material.

The Seattle site enrolled patients during active infection and followed them longitudinally. There are 15 residues in the CDR3. The V and J ends lost 1 base and 0 bases respectively, with 10 bases between them. In germline, CDR1 is PRHDT, CDR2 FYEKMQ (reference sequence). Sequenced by immunoSEQ multiplex PCR; TCRdb stores in-frame clones only, minus some. Found here are over 150,000 clones, roughly 88% of them singletons; the top ten hold about a sixth. This TCR came from a man aged 50-60 years with COVID-19, enrolled during active disease. Sequencing was carried out using peripheral blood. The chain joins TRBV13 to TRBJ2-7; D might be TRBD1 (5 bases). CDR3 sequence: CASSLAGSFSYEQYF. Written as DNA, the CDR3 is TGTGCCAGCAGCTTAGCAGGGTCGTTCTCCTACGAGCAGTACTTC.